This section outlines one T cell receptor beta chain sequence together with its context. Using immunoSEQ multiplex PCR, the repertoire was profiled, and TCRdb retains in-frame clones only, with some absent. The sample yields some 71,000 clones, 80% to 90% seen once. These data come from a study of T cell responses to AZD1222 COVID-19 vaccine. CDR1 and CDR2 (germline): LGHNA, YNFKEQ. V was pared by 0 bases and J by 2 bases, with 10 bases of the junction left unmatched. CDR3 length: 18 residues. The chain combines TRBV4-2 with TRBJ2-3; TRBD2 matches at 8 bases. The sequencing used peripheral blood, collected 28 days after the second AZD1222 dose. The receptor comes from an adult who received the AZD1222 COVID-19 vaccine. Here the CDR3 reads CASSQDEKLAVNTDTQYF. For the CDR3, the DNA is TGTGCCAGCAGCCAAGATGAAAAACTAGCGGTTAACACAGATACGCAGTATTTT.